A selection of T cell receptor beta chains follows, all from one sample in a study of identical twins. MiXCR was run by TCRdb on the 5' RACE reads, yielding one entry per CDR3 protein. This table holds approximately 500,000 distinct CDR3 sequences, roughly 15% found once. These data are also associated with another study on yellow fever vaccine responses in identical twins.

Specimen: CD4+ T cells sorted from blood. These TCRs come from a woman aged 18 to 35 in good health. The CDR3 runs from the conserved cysteine through the conserved F or W. Each record gives: V gene, clone size, J gene, D gene, CDR3 protein, CDR3 DNA. The D gene is left open where the match is weak. Rows may omit the clone size; those that give it use once, few, many or a size class.

>TRBV7-8|few|TRBJ2-1|TRBD2
CASSLRREGWNEQFF
TGTGCCAGCAGCTTAAGGCGGGAGGGTTGGAATGAGCAGTTCTTC
>TRBV6-5|-|TRBJ2-2|TRBD1
CASSSRTGTGELFF
TGTGCCAGCAGCTCTCGGACAGGGACCGGGGAGCTGTTTTTT
>TRBV4-1|-|TRBJ2-3|-
CASSQAGRSTDTQYF
TGCGCCAGCAGCCAGGCGGGCAGGAGCACAGATACGCAGTATTTT
>TRBV12-3/TRBV12-4|many|TRBJ2-1|-
CASSLSSGYNEQFF
TGTGCCAGCAGTTTAAGTAGCGGCTACAATGAGCAGTTCTTC
>TRBV5-5|-|TRBJ2-3|-
CASSLTLLRDTQYF
TGTGCCAGCAGCTTGACCCTCTTGAGAGATACGCAGTATTTT
>TRBV29-1|-|TRBJ2-7|TRBD2
CSAGTSSGEQYF
TGCAGCGCCGGGACTAGTTCGGGCGAGCAGTACTTC
>TRBV28|-|TRBJ2-1|-
CASGQYEQFF
TGTGCCAGCGGACAGTATGAGCAGTTCTTC
>TRBV2|-|TRBJ2-1|-
CASSEGLLGGRSYNEQFF
TGTGCCAGCAGTGAGGGGTTGTTGGGGGGCCGCTCCTACAATGAGCAGTTCTTC
>TRBV29-1|few|TRBJ2-3|TRBD1
CSTGQVTDTQYF
TGCAGCACCGGACAGGTTACAGATACGCAGTATTTT
>TRBV5-1|few|TRBJ2-7|-
CASSLRRALEYEQYF
TGCGCCAGCAGCTTAAGGAGGGCCCTAGAGTACGAGCAGTACTTC
>TRBV7-3|few|TRBJ1-2|TRBD1
CASSLTGGAYGYTF
TGTGCCAGCAGCCTGACAGGGGGGGCCTATGGCTACACCTTC
>TRBV14|-|TRBJ2-2|-
CASSQPTGPGELFF
TGTGCCAGCAGCCAACCTACAGGGCCCGGGGAGCTGTTTTTT
>TRBV15|few|TRBJ2-5|-
CATSRGLRAPQETQYF
TGTGCCACCAGCAGAGGGTTGAGGGCTCCGCAAGAGACCCAGTACTTC
>TRBV7-9|-|TRBJ1-6|-
CASSSQENSPLHF
TGTGCCAGCAGCTCCCAGGAAAATTCACCCCTCCACTTT
>TRBV3-1|few|TRBJ2-7|TRBD2
CASSQEMGSGGRVKVEQYF
TGTGCCAGCAGCCAAGAAATGGGGAGCGGGGGGCGCGTGAAGGTCGAGCAGTACTTC
>TRBV5-1|-|TRBJ2-7|TRBD2
CASSPGTSGTSYEQYF
TGCGCCAGCAGCCCGGGGACTAGCGGAACGTCCTACGAGCAGTACTTC
>TRBV4-1|-|TRBJ2-1|TRBD2
CASSQEKREYRVEQFF
TGCGCCAGCAGCCAGGAAAAGCGGGAGTACCGGGTTGAGCAGTTCTTC
>TRBV6-5|-|TRBJ2-2|-
CASSFTTANTGELFF
TGTGCCAGCAGTTTTACGACAGCGAACACCGGGGAGCTGTTTTTT
>TRBV29-1|few|TRBJ2-1|TRBD2
CSVPGLAGAYNEQFF
TGCAGCGTTCCCGGGCTAGCGGGGGCATATAATGAGCAGTTCTTC
>TRBV5-1|few|TRBJ2-4|TRBD2
CASSLFGLDGIQYF
TGCGCCAGCAGCTTGTTTGGACTAGACGGCATTCAGTACTTC
>TRBV28|-|TRBJ2-6|TRBD1
CASSAPGGYSGANVLTF
TGTGCCAGCAGTGCTCCAGGGGGTTACTCTGGGGCCAACGTCCTGACTTTC
>TRBV20-1|-|TRBJ1-2|-
CSAANRQGNGYTF
TGCAGTGCTGCCAACCGTCAGGGTAACGGCTACACCTTC
>TRBV7-9|few|TRBJ2-1|-
CASSFQGGSGDEQFF
TGTGCCAGCAGCTTTCAGGGGGGTTCAGGCGATGAGCAGTTCTTC
>TRBV7-8|many|TRBJ2-1|TRBD2
CASSFGGGAMFDEQFF
TGTGCCAGCAGCTTCGGCGGGGGGGCCATGTTCGATGAGCAGTTCTTC
>TRBV12-3/TRBV12-4|few|TRBJ1-2|-
CASSLGVNDGYTF
TGTGCCAGCAGTTTAGGCGTGAACGATGGCTACACCTTC
>TRBV7-9|-|TRBJ1-4|-
CASSSRLEKLFF
TGTGCCAGCAGCTCCCGACTTGAAAAACTGTTTTTT
>TRBV20-1|few|TRBJ2-3|TRBD2
CSARGPGLGTDTQYF
TGCAGTGCTAGAGGACCGGGACTAGGGACAGATACGCAGTATTTT
>TRBV6-6|-|TRBJ2-3|-
CASSPGQARTQYF
TGTGCCAGCAGCCCCGGGCAGGCGCGTACGCAGTATTTT
>TRBV10-3|-|TRBJ2-7|-
CAIPTIGGYEQYF
TGTGCCATCCCCACGATCGGCGGGTACGAGCAGTACTTC
>TRBV27|few|TRBJ2-1|TRBD1
CASSFPGQSYNEQFF
TGTGCCAGCAGTTTCCCGGGACAGAGCTACAATGAGCAGTTCTTC